This T cell receptor (beta chain) was identified during a study of regulatory T cells in long-lasting Graves disease. Across the whole study: Antithyroid drug exposure in newly diagnosed Graves' patients had lasted under 3 months.

This clonotype was detected a few times. The antigen remains undetermined. Whole-study results and caveats: Whereas new patients shared about 980 public clonotypes, persistent patients shared more, at under 3,500.

The authors built TCR beta libraries using iRepertoire HTBI primers and Arm-PCR of CDR3 regions. Each CDR3 protein is one row after TCRdb ran MiXCR on the multiplex PCR reads. Of about 430,000 distinct CDR3 sequences in the sample, over 12% were seen once. Per the germline V gene, CDR1 is LNHDA and CDR2 is SQIVND (reference sequence). Trimming removed 3 bases from V and 6 bases from J, with 14 bases in between. The CDR3 runs 15 residues. As for time point: newly diagnosed GD, antithyroid drugs for less than 3 months. With RNA extracted from PBMCs as input, the TCR library was made. American Thyroid Association guidelines defined Graves' disease diagnosis. This sample was shared with a second study, whose subject was T cells in Graves' hyperthyroidism and ophthalmopathy.

Sequenced here: peripheral blood mononuclear cells (PBMCs), sampled at new diagnosis, from a patient treated with antithyroid drugs. The genes are TRBV19 and TRBJ1-4; D is uncertain. The sequence derives from a woman aged 40 to 50 with Graves disease. The CDR3 DNA reads as TGTGCCAGTAGTATGTTCGGTGGTGACGATGAAAAACTGTTTTTT. This translates into CASSMFGGDDEKLFF.